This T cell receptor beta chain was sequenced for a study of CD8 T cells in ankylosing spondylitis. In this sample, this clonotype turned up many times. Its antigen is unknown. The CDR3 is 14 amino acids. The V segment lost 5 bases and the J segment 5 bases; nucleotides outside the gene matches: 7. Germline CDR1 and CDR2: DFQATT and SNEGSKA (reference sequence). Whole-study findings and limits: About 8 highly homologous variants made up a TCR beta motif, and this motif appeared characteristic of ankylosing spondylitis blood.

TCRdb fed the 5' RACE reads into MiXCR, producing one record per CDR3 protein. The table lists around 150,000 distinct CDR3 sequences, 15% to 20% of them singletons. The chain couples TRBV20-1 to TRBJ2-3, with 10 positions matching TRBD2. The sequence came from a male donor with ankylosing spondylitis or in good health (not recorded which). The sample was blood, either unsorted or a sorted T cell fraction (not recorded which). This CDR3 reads CSAESGRALDTQYF. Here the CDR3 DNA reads TGCAGTGCTGAGAGCGGGAGGGCCTTAGATACGCAGTATTTT.